This T cell receptor (beta chain) was recovered during a study of cytomegalovirus exposure and HLA in healthy donors. The PCR had 60 Vbeta and 13 Jbeta primers. Data came from immunoSEQ multiplex PCR; TCRdb stores just in-frame clones and leaves some out. The table shows some 150,000 clones, with approximately 79% occurring only once. Looked up from germline, CDR1 is SGHTA and CDR2 is FQGTGA. J was trimmed by 4 bases and V by 5 bases; bases with no gene match: 4. CDR3 length equals 13 residues. Whole-study results and caveats: A prior analysis recorded that most TCR beta V segments were productive about 87% or about 30% of the time. HLA restriction was apparent for most CMV-associated TCR beta chains in a later analysis. In vitro checks showed that three CMV-associated chains really do target CMV antigens.

A word on this clone: The target antigen is unknown.

The TCR was taken from a woman aged 40 to 50 in good health and CMV-seropositive. The chain joins TRBV7-3 to TRBJ1-1; TRBD1 matches at 7 bases. The sample consisted of PBMCs. CDR3 sequence (DNA): TGTGCCAGCAGCAAGGGGGCGGGCACTGAAGCTTTCTTT. Residues: CASSKGAGTEAFF.